Listed here are 32 T cell receptor beta chains from one sample, sequenced in a study of blood T cell repertoires in COVID-19. The protocol was immunoSEQ multiplex PCR, while the TCRdb copy is restricted to in-frame clones and leaves out a portion. The data contain a few hundred thousand clones, 85% of them singletons. The sample taken for sequencing was PBMCs or T cells enriched from blood (not recorded which). The receptor source for this set is a woman in her 50s who had recovered from COVID-19.

To note about this clone: The same CDR3 can be traced to other DNA sequences in this sample. The chain combines TRBV2 with TRBJ2-3; 11 nucleotides align to TRBD2. CDR3 length: 14 residues. Trimming took 5 bases from V and 4 from J; bases not matched to a gene: 2. Germline-derived CDR1 and CDR2 are SNHLY and FYNNEI. In DNA, the CDR3 is TGTGCCAGCAGTACTAGCGGGGGCGCAGATACGCAGTATTTT. It encodes CASSTSGGADTQYF.

V is TRBV7-2 and J is TRBJ1-5; 7 bases fit TRBD1. Trimming at V came to 3 bases and at J to 5 bases, leaving 7 bases not matched to a gene. Per the germline V gene, CDR1 is SGHTA and CDR2 is FQGNSA. The CDR3 is made up of 15 amino acids. This CDR3 is CASSFQSGQDQPQHF. In nucleotides, the CDR3 is TGTGCCAGCAGCTTCCAAAGTGGACAGGATCAGCCCCAGCATTTT.

The chain carries TRBV15 and TRBJ1-6; D unresolved. This CDR3 has 15 amino acids. The V end was cut by 8 bases, the J end by 0 bases, with 11 bases between. Germline-derived CDR1 and CDR2 are LNHNV and YYDKDF (reference sequence). CDR3 DNA sequence: TGTGCCACCGAGGAAACGCGCTCCTATAATTCACCCCTCCACTTT. Its protein is CATEETRSYNSPLHF.

The genes are TRBV30 and TRBJ1-6; 7 bases match TRBD1. The trim removed 3 bases at V and 6 bases at J, leaving 5 bases unmatched. CDR1 is GTSNPN and CDR2 is SVGIG in the germline V gene (reference sequence). The CDR3 is made up of 14 amino acids. CDR3 DNA: TGTGCCTGGAGGATACAGGGGACTAATTCACCCCTCCACTTT. Protein sequence: CAWRIQGTNSPLHF.

This clone occurred once. The chain combines TRBV2 with TRBJ1-1; TRBD1 is a possible D gene (6 bases). The CDR3 runs 12 residues. Trimming shortened V by 9 bases and J by 4 bases, and 12 bases separated the two germline ends. Germline CDR1 SNHLY, CDR2 FYNNEI. The CDR3 reads CASRGIGTEAFF. CDR3 nucleotides: TGTGCCAGTAGGGGGATAGGCACTGAAGCTTTCTTT.

The CDR3 reads CAWSGGRGFEQYF. In DNA form, the CDR3 reads TGTGCCTGGAGTGGTGGCAGGGGGTTCGAGCAGTACTTC. This chain connects TRBV30 to TRBJ2-7; 7 bases map to TRBD1. The CDR3 runs to 13 residues. The germline V gene has CDR1 GTSNPN and CDR2 SVGIG (reference sequence). V trimming: 1 base; J trimming: 6 bases; junction bases outside the gene matches: 6.

This clone was counted once. The chain is built from TRBV27 and TRBJ2-2; 10 bases are a match to TRBD1. Looked up from germline, CDR1 is MNHEY and CDR2 is SMNVEV (reference sequence). This CDR3 has 16 amino acids. The junction had 9 bases not matched to a gene; V was cut back by 6 bases and J by 5 bases. As DNA, the CDR3 is TGTGCCAGCAGAACCTCCGGGACAGGGGAAACCGGGGAGCTGTTTTTT. Protein: CASRTSGTGETGELFF.

The gene calls are TRBV7-2 and TRBJ1-1, with 9 bases that match TRBD1. The CDR3 spans 14 residues. CDR1 SGHTA and CDR2 FQGNSA come from the germline V gene. V lost 5 bases and J lost 14; bases outside the gene matches: 15. CDR3 in amino acids: CASSGRTGELRLFF. CDR3 in DNA: TGTGCCAGCAGCGGACGGACAGGGGAGCTTCGCTTGTTCTTT. The whole variable domain, filled in from reference TRBV7-2 and TRBJ1-1, reads GAGVSQSPSNKVTEKGKDVELRCDPISGHTALYWYRQSLGQGLEFLIYFQGNSAPDKSGLPSDRFSAERTGGSVSTLTIQRTQQEDSAVYLCASSGRTGELRLFFGQGTRLTVV.

This clone came up a few times. The chain has TRBV7-9 and TRBJ2-1, with D unresolved. The V gene's germline CDR1 is SEHNR and CDR2 FQNEAQ (reference sequence). The CDR3 runs to 13 residues. V lost 1 base, J lost 8 bases, and 9 bases lay in between. The CDR3 region is CASSLVLDHEQFF. Written as DNA, the CDR3 is TGTGCCAGCAGCTTAGTTCTAGACCATGAGCAGTTCTTC. Full variable domain (missing parts from reference TRBV7-9 and TRBJ2-1): DTGVSQNPRHKITKRGQNVTFRCDPISEHNRLYWYRQTLGQGPEFLTYFQNEAQLEKSRLLSDRFSAERPKGSFSTLEIQRTEQGDSAMYLCASSLVLDHEQFFGPGTRLTVL.

The gene calls are TRBV5-1 and TRBJ2-5, with TRBD2 identical over 10 bases. Germline CDR1 SGHRS, CDR2 YFSETQ. The CDR3 is made up of 14 amino acids. The V gene end was trimmed by 6 bases and the J gene end by 7 bases; junction bases not matched to a gene: 9. The CDR3 coding sequence is TGCGCCAGCAATAGCGGGGGGCCGTTGGGGACCCAGTACTTC. Its translation: CASNSGGPLGTQYF.

This chain connects TRBV2 to TRBJ1-5; D remains ambiguous. Between the trimmed V and J ends, which lost 2 bases and 5 bases, there was a span of 10 bases. Per germline, CDR1 SNHLY and CDR2 FYNNEI. The CDR3 is 14 residues long. The CDR3 sequence: CASSEPNSHQPQHF. Here the CDR3 DNA reads TGTGCCAGCAGTGAACCCAACAGCCATCAGCCCCAGCATTTT. Drawing the rest from reference TRBV2 and TRBJ1-5, the complete variable domain is EPEVTQTPSHQVTQMGQEVILRCVPISNHLYFYWYRQILGQKVEFLVSFYNNEISEKSEIFDDQFSVERPDGSNFTLKIRSTKLEDSAMYFCASSEPNSHQPQHFGDGTRLSIL.

The rearrangement links TRBV2 to TRBJ1-6; no reliable D call. Germline CDR1 reads SNHLY; CDR2 reads FYNNEI. Trimming removed 8 bases from V and 0 bases from J, with 5 bases in between. The CDR3 is 13 amino acids. CDR3 amino acids: CASLYSYNSPLHF. As DNA, the CDR3 is TGTGCCAGCCTTTACTCCTATAATTCACCCCTCCACTTT.

The chain links TRBV18 to TRBJ2-3; 7 bases are a match to TRBD2. V was clipped by 2 bases and J by 5 bases; unmatched bases: 7. The CDR3 totals 15 residues. The germline gives CDR1 KGHSH, CDR2 LQKENI. The CDR3 sequence: CASSPRVAGEDTQYF. CDR3 in DNA: TGTGCCAGCTCACCAAGGGTGGCGGGAGAAGATACGCAGTATTTT.

V gene TRBV4-1 combines with J gene TRBJ1-3; the match to TRBD1 covers 9 bases. Germline values: CDR1 MGHRA, CDR2 YSYEKL. V lost 3 bases and J lost 0; bases outside the gene matches: 3. The CDR3 consists of 16 residues. This CDR3 is CASSQGQGRSGNTIYF. CDR3 bases: TGCGCCAGCAGCCAGGGACAGGGCCGCTCTGGAAACACCATATATTTT.

This chain links TRBV5-1 with TRBJ2-2; TRBD2 matches at 12 bases. From germline, CDR1 is SGHRS and CDR2 YFSETQ. The junction had 5 bases not matched to a gene; V was cut back by 4 bases and J by 7 bases. There are 15 residues in the CDR3. The chain's CDR3 is CASSPTSGSVGELFF. CDR3 in DNA: TGCGCCAGCAGCCCGACTAGCGGGAGTGTCGGGGAGCTGTTTTTT.

This clone was recorded once. V and J are TRBV6-5 and TRBJ1-6; tentatively, D is TRBD1 (5 bases). The CDR3 contains 12 residues. V lost 6 bases to trimming and J lost 10 bases, with 10 bases between them. Germline values: CDR1 MNHEY, CDR2 SVGAGI. The CDR3 loop reads CASSTGVSPLHF. The CDR3 coding sequence is TGTGCCAGCAGCACGGGGGTGTCACCCCTCCACTTT.

This clone occurred once. The chain recombines TRBV27 with TRBJ2-3; 8 bases align to TRBD1. CDR1 and CDR2 from the germline V gene are MNHEY and SMNVEV (reference sequence). V trimming: 4 bases; J trimming: 2 bases; junction bases outside the gene matches: 2. The CDR3 covers 14 residues. The CDR3 DNA sequence: TGTGCCAGCAGTTGGGACAGGAACACAGATACGCAGTATTTT. Amino acids: CASSWDRNTDTQYF.

The chain has TRBV3-1 (or the pseudogene TRBV3-2) and TRBJ2-3; TRBD2 aligns across 9 bases. V shed 7 bases and J 5 bases; nucleotides not matched to a gene: 16. The CDR3 spans 17 residues. CDR1 and CDR2 from the germline V gene are LGHDT and YNNKEL (reference sequence). CDR3 loop: CASTRTAAGGAGDTQYF. The CDR3 DNA is TGTGCCAGCACCCGGACCGCGGCGGGAGGGGCGGGAGATACGCAGTATTTT.

Of note for this clone: The same CDR3 is also encoded by other DNA sequences in this sample. This chain uses TRBV6-5 with TRBJ2-7; 7 bases agree with TRBD2. The CDR3 extends over 15 amino acids. J was trimmed by 3 bases and V by 0 bases; bases with no gene match: 5. Germline V gene data show CDR1 as MNHEY and CDR2 as SVGAGI. This chain's CDR3 is CASSYSGGRGYEQYF. The DNA for the CDR3 is TGTGCCAGCAGTTACTCGGGCGGGAGAGGCTACGAGCAGTACTTC.

This chain links TRBV13 with TRBJ2-5; 10 positions agree with TRBD2. This CDR3 comprises 16 residues. Germline lookup yields CDR1 PRHDT and CDR2 FYEKMQ (reference sequence). Losses at the gene ends were 2 bases for V and 3 bases for J; bases not matched to a gene: 6. The CDR3: CASSLNGLAGEETQYF. CDR3 in DNA: TGTGCCAGCAGCTTAAACGGGCTAGCGGGGGAAGAGACCCAGTACTTC. Together with reference TRBV13 and TRBJ2-5, the CDR3 gives the full variable domain: AAGVIQSPRHLIKEKRETATLKCYPIPRHDTVYWYQQGPGQDPQFLISFYEKMQSDKGSIPDRFSAQQFSDYHSELNMSSLELGDSALYFCASSLNGLAGEETQYFGPGTRLLVL.

The chain has TRBV7-8 and TRBJ1-5, with D possibly matching TRBD1 (6 bases). The germline CDR1 and CDR2 sequences are SGHVS and FQNEAQ. Trimming cost V 5 bases and J 4 bases, with 15 bases left between them. The CDR3 runs to 15 residues. CDR3 protein: CASSRGGQFNQPQHF. In nucleotides, the CDR3 is TGTGCCAGCAGCCGAGGGGGGCAGTTTAATCAGCCCCAGCATTTT.

The chain uses TRBV4-1 and TRBJ2-7; D is ambiguous. This CDR3 region has 13 residues. The ends were cut back, 3 bases at V and 3 bases at J, with 9 bases in the middle. CDR1 is MGHRA and CDR2 is YSYEKL in the germline V gene. CDR3: CASSQGLNYEQYF. The CDR3 DNA follows: TGCGCCAGCAGCCAGGGCCTTAACTACGAGCAGTACTTC.

The V and J genes are TRBV5-1 and TRBJ2-3; D is unclear. The CDR3 totals 14 residues. The germline V gene encodes CDR1 SGHRS and CDR2 YFSETQ. V gave up 0 bases and J gave up 0 bases, with 5 bases separating them. This CDR3 reads CASSLDGSTDTQYF. The CDR3 coding sequence is TGCGCCAGCAGCTTGGACGGTAGCACAGATACGCAGTATTTT.

V gene TRBV10-3 combines with J gene TRBJ1-6; 10 bases align to TRBD1. CDR3 size: 15 residues. Trimming removed 4 bases from V and 10 bases from J; junction bases left unmatched: 7. CDR1 ENHRY and CDR2 SYGVKD come from the germline V gene. The CDR3 loop is CAISGGTGDHSPLHF. The CDR3 DNA follows: TGTGCCATCAGTGGGGGGACAGGGGATCACTCACCCCTCCACTTT.

The rearrangement links TRBV6-2 or TRBV6-3 to TRBJ1-3, with 9 bases that match TRBD1. CDR3 length: 16 residues. After removal of 2 bases from V and 3 bases from J, the junction contained 5 bases not matched to a gene. The V gene's germline CDR1 is MNHEY and CDR2 SVGEGT. DNA of the CDR3: TGTGCCAGCAGTTACCACGACAGGGGGTATGGAAACACCATATATTTT. This gives the protein CASSYHDRGYGNTIYF.

In its sample, this clone was seen a few times. The genes are TRBV30 and TRBJ2-5, with 13 positions matching TRBD2. With V trimmed by 4 bases and J by 5 bases, 13 bases remained unmatched. This CDR3 is built from 17 residues. From germline, CDR1 is GTSNPN and CDR2 SVGIG (reference sequence). CDR3 residues: CAWTRGLAGRSTETQYF. The DNA of the CDR3 is TGTGCCTGGACCCGGGGACTAGCGGGACGGAGTACGGAGACCCAGTACTTC.

This chain uses TRBV5-1 with TRBJ2-1, with TRBD2 as a possible D gene (6 bases). CDR3 length: 15 amino acids. V lost 2 bases and J 0 bases, leaving 9 bases between the germline ends. Germline CDR1 and CDR2: SGHRS and YFSETQ. Here the CDR3 reads CASSFGTLSYNEQFF. The DNA of the CDR3 is TGCGCCAGCAGCTTCGGGACTCTCTCCTACAATGAGCAGTTCTTC.

The chain links TRBV6-5 to TRBJ2-7; TRBD2 might be the D (5 bases). This CDR3 spans 15 amino acids. CDR1 and CDR2 (germline): MNHEY, SVGAGI. Between the trimmed V and J ends, which lost 6 bases and 3 bases, there was a span of 18 bases. CDR3: CASRNDELAYYEQYF. CDR3 bases: TGTGCCAGCAGAAACGACGAGCTAGCTTACTACGAGCAGTACTTC.

The gene calls are TRBV5-8 and TRBJ2-1; D is possibly TRBD1 (6 bases). Deletions cut 0 bases from V and 1 base from J, with 14 bases between. Germline V gene sequence: CDR1 SGHTS, CDR2 YDEGEE. CDR3 length: 17 amino acids. CDR3 in DNA: TGTGCCAGCAGCTTGGAAGGGGGTCCCGTATCCTACAATGAGCAGTTCTTC. This translates into CASSLEGGPVSYNEQFF.

This chain links TRBV11-2 with TRBJ2-3, with D perhaps TRBD2 (5 bases). CDR3 size: 18 residues. Germline CDR1 SGHAT, CDR2 FQNNGV. V lost 0 bases and J 2 bases, leaving 18 bases between the germline ends. The CDR3 loop reads CASSLDWGEVPYTDTQYF. The CDR3 DNA is TGTGCCAGCAGCTTAGATTGGGGAGAGGTACCCTACACAGATACGCAGTATTTT.

The V call is TRBV12-3 or TRBV12-4, the J call TRBJ2-7, with 10 bases matching TRBD1. This CDR3 is built from 13 residues. With 8 bases clipped from V and 3 bases from J, the junction kept 4 bases outside the gene matches. CDR3 region: CASGDRGNYEQYF. For the CDR3, the DNA is TGTGCCAGCGGGGACAGGGGTAACTACGAGCAGTACTTC.

The CDR3 region is CASREPPVVLSGYTF. DNA for the CDR3: TGCGCCAGCAGAGAGCCCCCCGTCGTCCTCTCCGGCTACACCTTC. The chain links TRBV10-1 to TRBJ1-2; D ambiguous. The CDR3 has 15 amino acids. CDR1 and CDR2 (germline): WNHNN, SYGVQD (reference sequence). Trimming took 6 bases from V and 8 from J, leaving 22 bases between them.